The entry below describes one T cell receptor (beta chain). Its antigen is not known. 13 Jbeta primers and 60 Vbeta primers were used for the PCR. Generated by immunoSEQ multiplex PCR, the TCRdb table keeps only in-frame clones and is missing some. The sample shows fewer than 150,000 clones, about 79% of them seen only once. The data belong to a study of cytomegalovirus exposure and HLA in healthy donors. Study-wide results and limits: A later analysis found common viral pathogens apparently linked to several of the most significant clusters.

The CDR3 covers 10 residues. Germline V gene data show CDR1 as SQVTM and CDR2 as ANQGSEA. The ends were cut back, 4 bases at V and 9 bases at J, with 7 bases in the middle. The chain carries TRBV29-1 and TRBJ2-1, with D possibly TRBD2 on 6 matching bases. The TCR was taken from a young woman in good health and CMV-seronegative. The sample taken for sequencing was PBMCs. Here the CDR3 reads CSVGDFEQFF. CDR3 nucleotides: TGCAGCGTTGGGGACTTTGAGCAGTTCTTC.